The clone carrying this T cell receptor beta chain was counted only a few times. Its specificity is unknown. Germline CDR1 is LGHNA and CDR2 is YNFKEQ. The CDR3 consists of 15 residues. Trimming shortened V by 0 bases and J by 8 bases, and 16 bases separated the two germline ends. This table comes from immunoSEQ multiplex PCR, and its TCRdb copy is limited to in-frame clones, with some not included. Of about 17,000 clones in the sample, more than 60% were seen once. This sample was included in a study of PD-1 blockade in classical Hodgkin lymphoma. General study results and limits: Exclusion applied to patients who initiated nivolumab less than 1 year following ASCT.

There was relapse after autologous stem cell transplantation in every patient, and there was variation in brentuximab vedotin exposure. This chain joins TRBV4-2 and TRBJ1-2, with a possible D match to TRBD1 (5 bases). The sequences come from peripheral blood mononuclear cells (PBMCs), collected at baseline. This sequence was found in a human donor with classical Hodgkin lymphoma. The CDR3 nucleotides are TGTGCCAGCAGCCAAGATTCCCCTGACCGACAGGGCTACACCTTC. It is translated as CASSQDSPDRQGYTF.